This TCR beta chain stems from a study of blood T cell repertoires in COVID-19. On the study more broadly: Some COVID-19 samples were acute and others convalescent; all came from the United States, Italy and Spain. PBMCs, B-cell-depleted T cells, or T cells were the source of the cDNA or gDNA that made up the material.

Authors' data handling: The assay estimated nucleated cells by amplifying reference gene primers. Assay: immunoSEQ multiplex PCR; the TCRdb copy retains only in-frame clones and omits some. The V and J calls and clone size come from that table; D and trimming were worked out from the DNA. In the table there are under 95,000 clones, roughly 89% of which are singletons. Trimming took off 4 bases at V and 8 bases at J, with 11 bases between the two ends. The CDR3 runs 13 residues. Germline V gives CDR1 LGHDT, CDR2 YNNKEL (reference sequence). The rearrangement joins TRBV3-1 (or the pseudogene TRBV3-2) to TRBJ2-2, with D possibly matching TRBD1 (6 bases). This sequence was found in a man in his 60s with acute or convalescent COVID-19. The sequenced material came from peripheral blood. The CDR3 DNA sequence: TGTGCCAGCAGCCTTAACAGGGTGGGGGAGCTGTTTTTT. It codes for CASSLNRVGELFF.